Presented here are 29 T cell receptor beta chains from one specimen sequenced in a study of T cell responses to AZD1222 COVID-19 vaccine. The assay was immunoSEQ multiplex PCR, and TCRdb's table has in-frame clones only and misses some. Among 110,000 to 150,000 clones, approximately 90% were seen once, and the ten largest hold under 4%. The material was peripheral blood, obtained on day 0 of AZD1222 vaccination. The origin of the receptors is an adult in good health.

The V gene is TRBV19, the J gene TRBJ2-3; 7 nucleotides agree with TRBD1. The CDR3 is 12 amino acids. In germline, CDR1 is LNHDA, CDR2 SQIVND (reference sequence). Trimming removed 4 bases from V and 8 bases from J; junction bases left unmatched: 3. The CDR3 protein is CASSSTGVTQYF. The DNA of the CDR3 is TGTGCCAGTAGTAGCACAGGGGTTACGCAGTATTTT.

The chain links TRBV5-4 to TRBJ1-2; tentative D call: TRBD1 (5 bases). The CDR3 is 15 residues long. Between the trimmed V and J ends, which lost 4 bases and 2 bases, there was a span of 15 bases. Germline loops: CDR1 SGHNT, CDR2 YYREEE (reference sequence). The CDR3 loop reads CASSLGAGLNYGYTF. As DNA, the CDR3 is TGTGCCAGCAGCCTTGGGGCAGGGTTAAACTATGGCTACACCTTC.

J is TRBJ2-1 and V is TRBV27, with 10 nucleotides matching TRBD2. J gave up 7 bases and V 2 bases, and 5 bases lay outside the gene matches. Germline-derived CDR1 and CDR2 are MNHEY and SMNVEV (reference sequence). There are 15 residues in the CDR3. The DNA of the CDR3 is TGTGCCAGCAGTTTAGAAGCGGGAGGGCCTAATGAGCAGTTCTTC. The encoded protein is CASSLEAGGPNEQFF.

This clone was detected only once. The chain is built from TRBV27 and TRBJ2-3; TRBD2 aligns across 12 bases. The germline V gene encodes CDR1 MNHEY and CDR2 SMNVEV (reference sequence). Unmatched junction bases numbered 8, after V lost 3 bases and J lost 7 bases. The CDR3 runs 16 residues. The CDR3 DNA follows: TGTGCCAGCAGTTTCCAAGGACTAGCGGGGTGGAATACGCAGTATTTT. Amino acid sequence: CASSFQGLAGWNTQYF.

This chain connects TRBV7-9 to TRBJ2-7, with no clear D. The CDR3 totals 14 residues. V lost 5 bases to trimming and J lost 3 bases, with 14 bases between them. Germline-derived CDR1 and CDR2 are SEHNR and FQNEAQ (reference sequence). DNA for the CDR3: TGTGCCAGCAGCCCCCCCGCCGCCATCTACGAGCAGTACTTC. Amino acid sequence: CASSPPAAIYEQYF.

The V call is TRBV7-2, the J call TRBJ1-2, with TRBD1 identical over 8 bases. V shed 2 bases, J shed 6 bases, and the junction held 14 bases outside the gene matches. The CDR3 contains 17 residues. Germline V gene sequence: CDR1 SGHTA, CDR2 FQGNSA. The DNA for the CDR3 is TGTGCCAGCAGCTTAAGGCCCGAACCTGACAGGGGCGATGGCTACACCTTC. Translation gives CASSLRPEPDRGDGYTF.

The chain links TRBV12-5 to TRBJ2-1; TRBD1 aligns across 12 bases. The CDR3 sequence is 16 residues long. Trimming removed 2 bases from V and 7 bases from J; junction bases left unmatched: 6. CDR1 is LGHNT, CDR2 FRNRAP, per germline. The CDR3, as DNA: TGTGCTAGTGGTTTGCCTCCGGGACAGGGGGCGAATGAGCAGTTCTTC. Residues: CASGLPPGQGANEQFF.

CDR3 protein: CASSSPTSGRNNEQFF. The CDR3 DNA reads as TGTGCCAGCAGCTCCCCGACTAGCGGGAGAAACAATGAGCAGTTCTTC. The rearrangement uses TRBV7-6 and TRBJ2-1, with 12 bases fitting TRBD2. Per the germline V gene, CDR1 is SGHVS and CDR2 is FNYEAQ. The CDR3 loop spans 16 amino acids. Losses at the gene ends were 4 bases for V and 5 bases for J; bases not matched to a gene: 6.

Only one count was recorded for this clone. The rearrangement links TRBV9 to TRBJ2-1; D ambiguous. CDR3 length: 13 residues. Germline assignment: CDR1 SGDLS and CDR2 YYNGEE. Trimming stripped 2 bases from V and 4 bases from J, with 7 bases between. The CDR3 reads CASSVLPYNEQFF. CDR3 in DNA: TGTGCCAGCAGCGTCCTCCCGTACAATGAGCAGTTCTTC.

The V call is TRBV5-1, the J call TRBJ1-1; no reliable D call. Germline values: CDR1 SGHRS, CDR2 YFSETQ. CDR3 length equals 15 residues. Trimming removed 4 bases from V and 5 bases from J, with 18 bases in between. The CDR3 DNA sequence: TGCGCCAGCAGCCCCGGCGGCACTCCAGAAACTGAAGCTTTCTTT. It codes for CASSPGGTPETEAFF.

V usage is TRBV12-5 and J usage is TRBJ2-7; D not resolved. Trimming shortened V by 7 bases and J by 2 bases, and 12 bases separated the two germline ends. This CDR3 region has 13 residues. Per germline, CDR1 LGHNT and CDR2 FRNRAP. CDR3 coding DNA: TGTGCTAGTGCAAATGAGGACCCCTACGAGCAGTACTTC. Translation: CASANEDPYEQYF.

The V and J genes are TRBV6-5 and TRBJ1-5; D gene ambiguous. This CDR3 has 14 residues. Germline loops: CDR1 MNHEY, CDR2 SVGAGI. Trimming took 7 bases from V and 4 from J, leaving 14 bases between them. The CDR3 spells CASTQVVGNQPQHF. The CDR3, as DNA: TGTGCCAGCACCCAAGTGGTAGGGAATCAGCCCCAGCATTTT.

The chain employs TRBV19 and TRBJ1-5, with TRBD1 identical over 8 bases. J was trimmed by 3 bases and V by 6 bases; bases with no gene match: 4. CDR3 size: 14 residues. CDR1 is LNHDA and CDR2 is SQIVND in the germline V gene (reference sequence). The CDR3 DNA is TGTGCCAGTAGACCGGGACAGGCCAATCAGCCCCAGCATTTT. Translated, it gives CASRPGQANQPQHF. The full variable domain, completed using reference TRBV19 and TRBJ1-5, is DGGITQSPKYLFRKEGQNVTLSCEQNLNHDAMYWYRQDPGQGLRLIYYSQIVNDFQKGDIAEGYSVSREKKESFPLTVTSAQKNPTAFYLCASRPGQANQPQHFGDGTRLSIL.

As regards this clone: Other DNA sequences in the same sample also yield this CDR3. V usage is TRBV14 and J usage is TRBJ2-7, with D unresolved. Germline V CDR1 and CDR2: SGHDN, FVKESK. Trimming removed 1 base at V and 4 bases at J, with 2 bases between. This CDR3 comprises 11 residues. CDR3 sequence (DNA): TGTGCCAGCAGCCAAGCTTACGAGCAGTACTTC. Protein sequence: CASSQAYEQYF.

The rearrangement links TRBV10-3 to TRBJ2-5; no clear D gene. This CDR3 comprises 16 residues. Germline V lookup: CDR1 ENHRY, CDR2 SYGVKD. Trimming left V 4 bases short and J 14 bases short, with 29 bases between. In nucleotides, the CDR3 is TGTGCCATCAGTGCCTCGAGATCACCACCATCCATGGGTGAATACTTC. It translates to CAISASRSPPSMGEYF.

In DNA form, the CDR3 reads TGTGCCAGCAGTAACACTCGGACAGGGCCGAACACTGAAGCTTTCTTT. Its translation is CASSNTRTGPNTEAFF. This rearrangement joins TRBV6-2 or TRBV6-3 to TRBJ1-1; 8 nucleotides match TRBD1. V dropped 5 bases and J dropped 1; count of bases not matched to a gene: 9. The CDR3 runs to 16 residues. The germline CDR1 and CDR2 sequences are MNHEY and SVGEGT.

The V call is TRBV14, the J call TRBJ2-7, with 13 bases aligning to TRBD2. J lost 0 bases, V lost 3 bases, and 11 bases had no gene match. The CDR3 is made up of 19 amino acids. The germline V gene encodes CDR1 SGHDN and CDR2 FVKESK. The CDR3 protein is CASSQLLTSGRALSYEQYF. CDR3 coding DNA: TGTGCCAGCAGCCAGTTGCTAACTAGCGGGAGGGCCCTCTCCTACGAGCAGTACTTC.

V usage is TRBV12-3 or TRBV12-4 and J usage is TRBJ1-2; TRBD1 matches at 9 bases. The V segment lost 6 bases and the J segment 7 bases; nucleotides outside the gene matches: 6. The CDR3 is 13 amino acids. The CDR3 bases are TGTGCCAGCAGGGGACAGGGTCCCTCTGGCTACACCTTC. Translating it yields CASRGQGPSGYTF.

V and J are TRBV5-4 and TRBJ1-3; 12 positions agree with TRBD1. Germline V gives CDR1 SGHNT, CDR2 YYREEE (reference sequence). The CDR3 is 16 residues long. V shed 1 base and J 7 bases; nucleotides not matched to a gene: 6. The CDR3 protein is CASSLPGDRGLNTIYF. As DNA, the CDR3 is TGTGCCAGCAGCTTGCCCGGGGACAGGGGGCTGAACACCATATATTTT.

This CDR3 is CASTSGAGTGANVLTF. DNA of the CDR3: TGCGCCAGCACCTCGGGAGCGGGAACCGGGGCCAACGTCCTGACTTTC. V gene TRBV5-1 combines with J gene TRBJ2-6; 7 bases match TRBD2. The CDR3 has 16 residues. Trimming at V came to 6 bases and at J to 4 bases, leaving 10 bases not matched to a gene. Germline CDR1 reads SGHRS; CDR2 reads YFSETQ. The whole variable domain, filled in from reference TRBV5-1 and TRBJ2-6, reads KAGVTQTPRYLIKTRGQQVTLSCSPISGHRSVSWYQQTPGQGLQFLFEYFSETQRNKGNFPGRFSGRQFSNSRSEMNVSTLELGDSALYLCASTSGAGTGANVLTFGAGSRLTVL.

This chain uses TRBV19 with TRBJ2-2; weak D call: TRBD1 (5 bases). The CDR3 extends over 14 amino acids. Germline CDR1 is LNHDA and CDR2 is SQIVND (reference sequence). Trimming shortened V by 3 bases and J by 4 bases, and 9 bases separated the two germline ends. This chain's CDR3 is CASSIAGRTGELFF. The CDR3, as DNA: TGTGCCAGTAGTATTGCAGGGCGCACCGGGGAGCTGTTTTTT.

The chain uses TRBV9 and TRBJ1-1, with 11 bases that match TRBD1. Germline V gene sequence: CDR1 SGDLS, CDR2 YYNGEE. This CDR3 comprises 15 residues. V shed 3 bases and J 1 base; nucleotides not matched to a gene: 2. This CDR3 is CASSGGQGANTEAFF. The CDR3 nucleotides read TGTGCCAGCAGCGGAGGACAGGGGGCGAACACTGAAGCTTTCTTT.

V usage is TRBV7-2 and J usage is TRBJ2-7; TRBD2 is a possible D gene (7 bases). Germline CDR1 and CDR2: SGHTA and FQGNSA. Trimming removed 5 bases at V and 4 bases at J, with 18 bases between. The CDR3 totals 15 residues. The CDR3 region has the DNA TGTGCCAGCAGCCAAGGGGGGGTAGGGCCGTACGAGCAGTACTTC. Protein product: CASSQGGVGPYEQYF. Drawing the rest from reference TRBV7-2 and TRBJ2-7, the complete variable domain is GAGVSQSPSNKVTEKGKDVELRCDPISGHTALYWYRQSLGQGLEFLIYFQGNSAPDKSGLPSDRFSAERTGGSVSTLTIQRTQQEDSAVYLCASSQGGVGPYEQYFGPGTRLTVT.

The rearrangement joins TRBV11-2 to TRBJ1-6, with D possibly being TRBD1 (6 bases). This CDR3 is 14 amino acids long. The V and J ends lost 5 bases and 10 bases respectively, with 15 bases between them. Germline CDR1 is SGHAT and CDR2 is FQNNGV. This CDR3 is CASSIQGPDSPLHF. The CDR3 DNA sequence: TGTGCCAGCAGCATACAGGGCCCCGACTCACCCCTCCACTTT. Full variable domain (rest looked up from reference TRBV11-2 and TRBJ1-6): EAGVAQSPRYKIIEKRQSVAFWCNPISGHATLYWYQQILGQGPKLLIQFQNNGVVDDSQLPKDRFSAERLKGVDSTLKIQPAKLEDSAVYLCASSIQGPDSPLHFGNGTRLTVT.

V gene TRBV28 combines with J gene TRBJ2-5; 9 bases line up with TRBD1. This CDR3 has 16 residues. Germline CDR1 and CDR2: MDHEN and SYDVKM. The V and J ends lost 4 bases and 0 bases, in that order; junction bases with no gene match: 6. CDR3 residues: CASSSGTGKHQETQYF. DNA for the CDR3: TGTGCCAGCAGTTCCGGGACAGGGAAGCACCAAGAGACCCAGTACTTC.

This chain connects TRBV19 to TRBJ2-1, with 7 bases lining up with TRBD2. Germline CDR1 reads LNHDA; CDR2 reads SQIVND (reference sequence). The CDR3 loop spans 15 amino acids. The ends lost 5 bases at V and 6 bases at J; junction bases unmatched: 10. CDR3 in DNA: TGTGCCAGTAGTTCGACTAGCCGAGAGCGCAATGAGCAGTTCTTC. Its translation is CASSSTSRERNEQFF.

In DNA form, the CDR3 reads TGTGCCAGCAGCCCCAGCGGGACATCAGCATTGGGCTACACCTTC. It codes for CASSPSGTSALGYTF. The rearrangement uses TRBV7-2 and TRBJ1-2, with D possibly TRBD1 on 6 matching bases. The germline V gene encodes CDR1 SGHTA and CDR2 FQGNSA. V was trimmed by 5 bases and J by 8 bases, leaving 21 bases between them. The CDR3 has 15 residues.

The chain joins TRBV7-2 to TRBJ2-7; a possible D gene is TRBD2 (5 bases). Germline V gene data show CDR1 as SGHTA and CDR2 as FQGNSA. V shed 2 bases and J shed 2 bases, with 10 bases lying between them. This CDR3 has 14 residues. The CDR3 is CASSLFRGTYEQYF. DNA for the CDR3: TGTGCCAGCAGCTTATTTCGGGGAACCTACGAGCAGTACTTC.

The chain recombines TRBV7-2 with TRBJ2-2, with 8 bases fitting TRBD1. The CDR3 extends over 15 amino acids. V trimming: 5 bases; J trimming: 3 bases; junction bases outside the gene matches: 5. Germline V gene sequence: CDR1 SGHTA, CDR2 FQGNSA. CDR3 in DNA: TGTGCCAGCAGCCCCCAGGGGGCATACACCGGGGAGCTGTTTTTT. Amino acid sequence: CASSPQGAYTGELFF.